This TCR beta chain was sequenced in a study of blood T cell repertoires in COVID-19. Germline loops: CDR1 MNHEY, CDR2 SMNVEV (reference sequence). The CDR3 is 11 amino acids. V lost 8 bases and J lost 8, with 7 bases in between. The data were produced by immunoSEQ multiplex PCR, yet TCRdb's version contains in-frame clones alone and is incomplete. The sample contains 650,000 to 800,000 clones, approximately 90% of which appear only once. The TCR comes from a woman in her late teens or twenties with acute or convalescent COVID-19. The sequenced sample was peripheral blood. The rearrangement joins TRBV27 to TRBJ1-6; D unresolved. The CDR3 DNA reads as TGTGCCAGCGGGCCCTATTCACCCCTCCACTTT. Translated: CASGPYSPLHF.